This T cell receptor beta chain was recorded in a study of radiation and T cells in renal cell carcinoma. Libraries were prepared by immunoSEQ multiplex PCR; TCRdb keeps only in-frame clonotypes and omits some of them. The sample contains tens of thousands of clones, 82% of which appear only once. Germline CDR1 and CDR2: SGHTS and YDEGEE. V shed 6 bases and J shed 3 bases, with 15 bases lying between them. The CDR3 has 14 residues. Time point meaning: baseline pretreatment blood. The sample's treatment: 15 Gy SBRT to primary tumor, nephrectomy 4 weeks later. The TCR was taken from a man between 60 and 75 years old with renal cell carcinoma. J is TRBJ1-1 and V is TRBV5-8; D may be TRBD1 (5 bases). Sequences were derived from blood, sampled from a patient whose treatment included radiotherapy and nephrectomy. CDR3 bases: TGTGCCAGCACCGCAGGGTTGGGGGACACTGAAGCTTTCTTT. It is translated as CASTAGLGDTEAFF.